This T cell receptor (beta chain) came from a study of blood T cell repertoires in COVID-19. Whole-study context: The United States, Italy and Spain were the sources of the acute and convalescent COVID-19 samples. Sample material is recorded as cDNA or gDNA derived from T cells, B-cell-depleted T cells, or PBMCs.

The assay was immunoSEQ multiplex PCR, and TCRdb's table has in-frame clones only and misses some. The sample yields around 400,000 clones, roughly 87% seen once. The material sequenced was PBMCs or T cells enriched from blood (not recorded which). The source of this sequence is a woman between 50 and 59 years old who had recovered from COVID-19.

The CDR3 nucleotides read TGTGCCAGCAGGACAGGGCACAGCTCCTACGAGCAGTACTTC. Encoded protein: CASRTGHSSYEQYF. The V call is TRBV6-5, the J call TRBJ2-7, with 7 bases matching TRBD1. Germline trimming cut 6 bases from V and 0 bases from J; bases unmatched to any gene: 5. The V gene's germline CDR1 is MNHEY and CDR2 SVGAGI. The CDR3 spans 14 residues.